The next 14 T cell receptor beta chains were all read from a single sample in a study of T cell changes during pregnancy in multiple sclerosis. Assay used: immunoSEQ multiplex PCR; TCRdb lists only in-frame clones, some missing. The sample lists around 37,000 clones; around 92% were seen once. Sequencing used CD8+ T cells from peripheral blood mononuclear cells, obtained before pregnancy. These receptor sequences come from a female donor with multiple sclerosis, enrolled in a pregnancy study.

The rearrangement links TRBV30 to TRBJ2-1; tentative D call: TRBD2 (6 bases). The germline V and J ends were trimmed by 0 bases and 9 bases, with 18 bases remaining between them. Looked up from germline, CDR1 is GTSNPN and CDR2 is SVGIG (reference sequence). This CDR3 spans 15 amino acids. The CDR3, as DNA: TGTGCCTGGAGTGTAGGGACTCTAGGAGGCGGTGAGCAGTTCTTC. This gives the protein CAWSVGTLGGGEQFF.

V is TRBV7-9 and J is TRBJ2-1, with TRBD2 as a possible D gene (5 bases). V was trimmed by 5 bases and J by 9 bases, leaving 8 bases between them. This CDR3 has 11 amino acids. Germline V lookup: CDR1 SEHNR, CDR2 FQNEAQ (reference sequence). CDR3 protein: CASSLRGEQFF. Written as DNA, the CDR3 is TGTGCCAGCAGCCTACGGGGTGAGCAGTTCTTC.

V usage is TRBV2 and J usage is TRBJ2-7; no firm D call. This CDR3 comprises 15 residues. V lost 6 bases to trimming and J lost 1 base, with 16 bases between them. Per germline, CDR1 SNHLY and CDR2 FYNNEI. DNA of the CDR3: TGTGCCAGCAGGGCGAGGCCCGCTGGGTCCTACGAGCAGTACTTC. It is translated as CASRARPAGSYEQYF.

A few counts support this clone. This rearrangement joins TRBV2 to TRBJ1-2; no clear D. Germline CDR1 SNHLY, CDR2 FYNNEI. The CDR3 consists of 12 residues. Trimming took off 4 bases at V and 5 bases at J, with 8 bases between the two ends. The CDR3 DNA reads TGTGCCAGCAGTGGTCCACAGTATGGCTACACCTTC. Protein sequence: CASSGPQYGYTF.

The rearrangement uses TRBV5-4 and TRBJ2-7; D is possibly TRBD2 (5 bases). V dropped 4 bases and J dropped 0 bases, with 8 bases sitting between them. CDR1 and CDR2 (germline): SGHNT, YYREEE (reference sequence). The CDR3 contains 13 residues. The CDR3 nucleotides are TGTGCCAGCAGCGGAGGCTCCTCCTACGAGCAGTACTTC. This codes for CASSGGSSYEQYF.

The chain links TRBV2 to TRBJ2-7; the D gene is possibly TRBD2 (6 bases). The CDR3 covers 12 residues. Germline CDR1 reads SNHLY; CDR2 reads FYNNEI. The germline V and J ends were trimmed by 10 bases and 5 bases, with 15 bases remaining between them. The CDR3 region has the DNA TGTGCCACGAGAACGGGGAGGAACGAGCAGTACTTC. It translates to CATRTGRNEQYF. Full variable domain (missing parts from reference TRBV2 and TRBJ2-7): EPEVTQTPSHQVTQMGQEVILRCVPISNHLYFYWYRQILGQKVEFLVSFYNNEISEKSEIFDDQFSVERPDGSNFTLKIRSTKLEDSAMYFCATRTGRNEQYFGPGTRLTVT.

The V gene is TRBV7-9, the J gene TRBJ2-7; D gene uncertain. Germline CDR1 is SEHNR and CDR2 is FQNEAQ (reference sequence). V dropped 4 bases and J dropped 3 bases, with 7 bases sitting between them. CDR3 length: 12 residues. As DNA, the CDR3 is TGTGCCAGCAGCTCGACTCTCTACGAGCAGTACTTC. Amino acids: CASSSTLYEQYF.

The chain carries TRBV27 and TRBJ2-5, with 9 bases lining up with TRBD1. Losses at the gene ends were 5 bases for V and 4 bases for J; bases not matched to a gene: 17. Germline V lookup: CDR1 MNHEY, CDR2 SMNVEV (reference sequence). The CDR3 covers 18 residues. The CDR3 sequence is CASSNPGTGSYLRETQYF. The DNA for the CDR3 is TGTGCCAGCAGTAACCCCGGGACAGGGTCCTACCTCCGAGAGACCCAGTACTTC.

The genes are TRBV14 and TRBJ1-5; 10 nucleotides align to TRBD1. The CDR3 length is 15 residues. Germline V CDR1 and CDR2: SGHDN, FVKESK. The junction had 5 bases not matched to a gene; V was cut back by 4 bases and J by 5 bases. The CDR3, as DNA: TGTGCCAGCAGCCTACGACAGGGGGCTCATCAGCCCCAGCATTTT. Amino acid sequence: CASSLRQGAHQPQHF.

The rearrangement uses TRBV28 and TRBJ1-2; D may be TRBD1 (6 bases). The CDR3 loop spans 12 amino acids. Germline V gives CDR1 MDHEN, CDR2 SYDVKM. Trimming took 6 bases from V and 5 from J, leaving 10 bases between them. CDR3 nucleotides: TGTGCCAGCAGCAGTGGACAGTATGGCTACACCTTC. It specifies CASSSGQYGYTF.

The chain employs TRBV5-1 and TRBJ2-1; D is perhaps TRBD2 (5 bases). Trimming left V 2 bases short and J 4 bases short, with 16 bases between. This CDR3 is built from 16 residues. Germline values: CDR1 SGHRS, CDR2 YFSETQ. CDR3 nucleotide sequence: TGCGCCAGCAGCTTCAGGATCGCAGGAGGTTACAATGAGCAGTTCTTC. Residues: CASSFRIAGGYNEQFF.

The chain links TRBV28 to TRBJ2-7; TRBD1 agrees at 9 bases. This CDR3 contains 14 residues. From germline, CDR1 is MDHEN and CDR2 SYDVKM. The junction had 5 bases not matched to a gene; V was cut back by 5 bases and J by 3 bases. The chain's CDR3 is CASSPGQGDYEQYF. CDR3 DNA sequence: TGTGCCAGCAGTCCGGGACAGGGTGACTACGAGCAGTACTTC. Full variable domain (rest looked up from reference TRBV28 and TRBJ2-7): DVKVTQSSRYLVKRTGEKVFLECVQDMDHENMFWYRQDPGLGLRLIYFSYDVKMKEKGDIPEGYSVSREKKERFSLILESASTNQTSMYLCASSPGQGDYEQYFGPGTRLTVT.

The chain uses TRBV5-1 and TRBJ2-1, with 8 bases matching TRBD2. The CDR3 runs to 12 residues. The germline CDR1 and CDR2 sequences are SGHRS and YFSETQ. V shed 3 bases and J 10 bases; nucleotides not matched to a gene: 3. CDR3 amino acids: CASSYIAGEQFF. As DNA, the CDR3 is TGCGCCAGCAGCTACATAGCGGGGGAGCAGTTCTTC.

This chain joins TRBV21-1 and TRBJ2-3; the table gives TRBD1 as D, unverified against the DNA. TRBV21-1 represents a pseudogene. The CDR3 is 17 amino acids. The CDR3 protein is CASSPRTAHPLTDTQYF. In nucleotides, the CDR3 is TGTGCCAGCAGCCCCAGGACAGCCCACCCGCTCACAGATACGCAGTATTTT.